Below, 30 T cell receptor beta chains from the same sample are listed, as sequenced in a study of shared T cell receptors in the human thymus. Method: immunoSEQ multiplex PCR; TCRdb's copy keeps in-frame clones and lacks some. The sample carries about 660,000 clones, around 87% recorded once. The same data also contributed to another study, on human thymus T cells.

Sequencing was done on a sample of thymocytes. The receptor set was obtained from a boy less than two years old with a congenital heart defect.

V gene TRBV4-3 combines with J gene TRBJ2-1; TRBD2 agrees at 12 bases. The CDR3 spans 16 residues. Trimming cost V 4 bases and J 4 bases; bases outside gene matches: 5. Germline V gives CDR1 LGHNA, CDR2 YSLEER. CDR3 in DNA: TGCGCCAGCAGCCGGCCTCTAGCGGGAGGGTACAATGAGCAGTTCTTC. The encoded protein is CASSRPLAGGYNEQFF.

The chain uses TRBV29-1 and TRBJ1-5; 10 bases map to TRBD1. CDR3 length: 14 residues. Germline trimming cut 4 bases from V and 2 bases from J; bases unmatched to any gene: 2. The germline V gene has CDR1 SQVTM and CDR2 ANQGSEA. In DNA form, the CDR3 reads TGCAGCGTTGCCGGGACAGGGGGCAATCAGCCCCAGCATTTT. This sequence encodes CSVAGTGGNQPQHF.

The rearrangement uses TRBV6-1 and TRBJ2-7; 8 nucleotides align to TRBD1. There are 17 residues in the CDR3. Germline CDR1 reads MNHNS; CDR2 reads SASEGT. V was clipped by 1 base and J by 5 bases; unmatched bases: 13. The CDR3, as DNA: TGTGCCAGCAGTGAAGGACGGACAGGGCTGGTTAGCGACGAGCAGTACTTC. Residues: CASSEGRTGLVSDEQYF.

Comments on this clone: Its ends do not fully match the called genes, so a read error is possible. CDR3 in DNA: TGTGCCAGCAGTGAAGATATTGGGCCTCTCTTC. This sequence encodes CASSEDIGPLF. The chain carries TRBV2 and TRBJ2-7; D call uncertain. The length of the CDR3 is 11 residues. In germline, CDR1 is SNHLY, CDR2 FYNNEI.

This chain uses TRBV27 with TRBJ1-5; tentatively, D is TRBD1 (6 bases). V was trimmed by 8 bases and J by 6 bases, leaving 14 bases between them. The V gene's germline CDR1 is MNHEY and CDR2 SMNVEV (reference sequence). The CDR3 totals 13 residues. CDR3 DNA: TGTGCCAGCGGAAACAGGGAAGGTCAGCCCCAGCATTTT. Protein product: CASGNREGQPQHF.

The chain employs TRBV28 and TRBJ1-4; the D gene is possibly TRBD1 (5 bases). V was shortened by 3 bases and J by 4 bases, with 15 bases between the two germline ends. The CDR3 is made up of 16 amino acids. Germline values: CDR1 MDHEN, CDR2 SYDVKM. In nucleotides, the CDR3 is TGTGCCAGCAGTTTCCAGAAGGGGAACGGTAATGAAAAACTGTTTTTT. Translating it yields CASSFQKGNGNEKLFF.

Concerning this clone: The sample holds other DNA sequences that translate to the same CDR3. The chain combines TRBV9 with TRBJ2-7; 11 nucleotides align to TRBD1. The germline CDR1 and CDR2 sequences are SGDLS and YYNGEE. Trimming at V came to 3 bases and at J to 4 bases, leaving 3 bases not matched to a gene. The length of the CDR3 is 14 residues. This CDR3 reads CASSAGTGGYEQYF. The CDR3, as DNA: TGTGCCAGCAGCGCCGGGACAGGGGGTTACGAGCAGTACTTC.

V gene TRBV6-6 combines with J gene TRBJ1-2; TRBD1 matches 7 bases. Per germline, CDR1 MNHNY and CDR2 SVGAGI (reference sequence). The CDR3 runs to 14 residues. The V and J ends lost 5 bases and 4 bases, in that order; junction bases with no gene match: 7. For the CDR3, the DNA is TGTGCCAGCAGTCGACAGGGCCCCCTCTATGGCTACACCTTC. It encodes CASSRQGPLYGYTF.

This chain connects TRBV5-4 to TRBJ2-5; 8 positions agree with TRBD2. CDR3 length equals 16 residues. V trimming: 2 bases; J trimming: 4 bases; junction bases outside the gene matches: 10. In germline, CDR1 is SGHNT, CDR2 YYREEE (reference sequence). CDR3 protein: CASSLGSGLERETQYF. DNA for the CDR3: TGTGCCAGCAGCTTAGGATCGGGACTAGAGAGAGAGACCCAGTACTTC.

J is TRBJ2-7 and V is TRBV2, with 8 bases fitting TRBD2. This CDR3 is built from 14 residues. V was pared by 4 bases and J by 1 base, with 3 bases of the junction left unmatched. Germline V gene sequence: CDR1 SNHLY, CDR2 FYNNEI. The CDR3 reads CASSVGGESYEQYF. As DNA, the CDR3 is TGTGCCAGCAGTGTCGGGGGGGAGTCCTACGAGCAGTACTTC.

The gene calls are TRBV10-3 and TRBJ2-1, with D possibly TRBD1 on 6 matching bases. This CDR3 is 16 amino acids long. CDR1 ENHRY and CDR2 SYGVKD come from the germline V gene. The ends were cut back, 0 bases at V and 8 bases at J, with 17 bases in the middle. This CDR3 is CAISESGQGSWDEQFF. The CDR3 region has the DNA TGTGCCATCAGTGAGTCAGGGCAGGGGTCTTGGGATGAGCAGTTCTTC.

This clone was seen only once. V gene TRBV5-1 combines with J gene TRBJ2-3, with 14 bases that match TRBD2. Trimming removed 4 bases from V and 0 bases from J; junction bases left unmatched: 4. The germline gives CDR1 SGHRS, CDR2 YFSETQ. This CDR3 has 17 amino acids. The CDR3 DNA reads as TGCGCCAGCAGCACCGGGACTAGCGGGAGTAGCACAGATACGCAGTATTTT. Translated: CASSTGTSGSSTDTQYF.

A remark on this clone: The sample carries other DNA sequences with the same CDR3. This chain connects TRBV19 to TRBJ2-1; D not certain. Deletions cut 4 bases from V and 4 bases from J, with 5 bases between. The germline V gene has CDR1 LNHDA and CDR2 SQIVND (reference sequence). This CDR3 has 12 amino acids. The CDR3 loop reads CASSRSYNEQFF. Here the CDR3 DNA reads TGTGCCAGTAGTAGGAGTTACAATGAGCAGTTCTTC.

The rearrangement links TRBV27 to TRBJ1-2; a weak D match, TRBD1 (5 bases). The CDR3 runs 16 residues. Germline values: CDR1 MNHEY, CDR2 SMNVEV (reference sequence). Trimming left V 3 bases short and J 0 bases short, with 14 bases between. CDR3 DNA: TGTGCCAGCAGTTTCTTTCCCGACAGATCTAACTATGGCTACACCTTC. Translating it yields CASSFFPDRSNYGYTF.

This clone was found once. V is TRBV6-6 and J is TRBJ2-3; no clear D. The CDR3 runs 13 residues. Trimming left V 3 bases short and J 0 bases short, with 4 bases between. From germline, CDR1 is MNHNY and CDR2 SVGAGI (reference sequence). For the CDR3, the DNA is TGTGCCAGCAGTTATAATAGCACAGATACGCAGTATTTT. Encoded protein: CASSYNSTDTQYF.

V and J are TRBV30 and TRBJ1-1; no definite D call. This CDR3 is built from 14 residues. CDR1 and CDR2 from the germline V gene are GTSNPN and SVGIG (reference sequence). Trimming left V 0 bases short and J 0 bases short, with 8 bases between. The CDR3 reads CAWSVVTLNTEAFF. The CDR3 nucleotides are TGTGCCTGGAGTGTAGTGACACTGAACACTGAAGCTTTCTTT.

The gene calls are TRBV9 and TRBJ2-1; 8 bases are shared with TRBD2. The CDR3 runs to 17 residues. Looked up from germline, CDR1 is SGDLS and CDR2 is YYNGEE. Trimming took 0 bases from V and 7 from J; bases not matched to a gene: 12. The CDR3 DNA is TGTGCCAGCAGCGTAGAGGGTAGGCGGGAGGACGTTAATGAGCAGTTCTTC. It is translated as CASSVEGRREDVNEQFF.

This chain connects TRBV12-5 to TRBJ1-2, with 8 bases identical to TRBD1. The J segment lost 2 bases and the V segment lost 2 bases, leaving 7 bases of the junction unmatched. There are 16 residues in the CDR3. Germline V gene data show CDR1 as LGHNT and CDR2 as FRNRAP. CDR3 in DNA: TGTGCTAGTGGTTTGCCTCACCGACAGGGGAACTATGGCTACACCTTC. Translating gives CASGLPHRQGNYGYTF.

This clone was counted once. This chain connects TRBV5-1 to TRBJ2-3; D not resolved. The CDR3 covers 14 residues. Germline CDR1 is SGHRS and CDR2 is YFSETQ. V was pared by 0 bases and J by 8 bases, with 13 bases between. CDR3 amino acids: CASSLGPAPGTQYF. The CDR3 DNA reads as TGCGCCAGCAGCTTGGGTCCGGCTCCGGGTACGCAGTATTTT.

This rearrangement joins TRBV28 to TRBJ2-7; 9 nucleotides match TRBD1. J gave up 6 bases and V 5 bases, and 5 bases lay outside the gene matches. Looked up from germline, CDR1 is MDHEN and CDR2 is SYDVKM. CDR3 length: 13 amino acids. The CDR3 region has the DNA TGTGCCAGCAGTGGGACAGGGTATTGCGAGCAGTACTTC. As protein: CASSGTGYCEQYF. Using reference TRBV28 and TRBJ2-7 for the parts outside the CDR3, the full variable domain is DVKVTQSSRYLVKRTGEKVFLECVQDMDHENMFWYRQDPGLGLRLIYFSYDVKMKEKGDIPEGYSVSREKKERFSLILESASTNQTSMYLCASSGTGYCEQYFGPGTRLTVT.

The V call is TRBV27, the J call TRBJ2-4; TRBD2 is a possible D gene (6 bases). Looked up from germline, CDR1 is MNHEY and CDR2 is SMNVEV (reference sequence). Between the trimmed V and J ends, which lost 0 bases and 2 bases, there was a span of 17 bases. The CDR3 consists of 18 residues. CDR3 in amino acids: CASSLSGGSIGTKNIQYF. CDR3 coding DNA: TGTGCCAGCAGTTTATCTGGGGGGTCTATCGGTACCAAAAACATTCAGTACTTC.

The chain joins TRBV30 to TRBJ2-3; 7 nucleotides match TRBD2. Germline-derived CDR1 and CDR2 are GTSNPN and SVGIG (reference sequence). The CDR3 is made up of 16 amino acids. The J segment lost 4 bases and the V segment lost 4 bases, leaving 14 bases of the junction unmatched. CDR3 protein: CAWTPREGMVPDTQYF. CDR3 DNA sequence: TGTGCCTGGACCCCGAGGGAGGGTATGGTTCCAGATACGCAGTATTTT.

V is TRBV7-9 and J is TRBJ2-3; 12 bases are a match to TRBD2. The length of the CDR3 is 17 residues. Germline CDR1 is SEHNR and CDR2 is FQNEAQ (reference sequence). Trimming cost V 1 base and J 2 bases; bases outside gene matches: 4. The CDR3 region is CASSLETSGGTTDTQYF. DNA of the CDR3: TGTGCCAGCAGCTTAGAGACTAGCGGGGGTACCACAGATACGCAGTATTTT.

This clone was recorded only once. The V call is TRBV7-6, the J call TRBJ1-2, with TRBD1 as a possible D gene (6 bases). The V end was cut by 5 bases, the J end by 6 bases, with 19 bases between. The CDR3 extends over 15 amino acids. Germline V gene sequence: CDR1 SGHVS, CDR2 FNYEAQ. CDR3 sequence: CASSRDRLGLHGYTF. DNA for the CDR3: TGTGCCAGCAGCCGAGACAGGCTAGGGCTTCATGGCTACACCTTC.

The CDR3 coding sequence is TGTGCCAGCAGTCGAAAAAGGGACAGAGGACCCTACGAGCAGTACTTC. It translates to CASSRKRDRGPYEQYF. The rearrangement links TRBV28 to TRBJ2-7, with 7 positions matching TRBD1. CDR3 length: 16 residues. Germline trimming cut 5 bases from V and 2 bases from J; bases unmatched to any gene: 12. Germline CDR1 is MDHEN and CDR2 is SYDVKM.

V and J are TRBV29-1 and TRBJ2-5, with 10 bases that match TRBD2. Per the germline V gene, CDR1 is SQVTM and CDR2 is ANQGSEA. The CDR3 runs 16 residues. The V segment lost 3 bases and the J segment 3 bases; nucleotides outside the gene matches: 10. CDR3 bases: TGCAGCGTTGACCCCAGTCTAGCGGGAGTAAAAGAGACCCAGTACTTC. Translating it yields CSVDPSLAGVKETQYF.

V usage is TRBV27 and J usage is TRBJ2-1; 14 positions agree with TRBD2. This CDR3 contains 18 residues. Per germline, CDR1 MNHEY and CDR2 SMNVEV (reference sequence). J was trimmed by 5 bases and V by 3 bases; bases with no gene match: 9. DNA of the CDR3: TGTGCCAGCAGTTTTTGTCCCGGGGGACTAGCGGGGGACAATGAGCAGTTCTTC. Protein sequence: CASSFCPGGLAGDNEQFF.

This chain uses TRBV6-1 with TRBJ1-5, with D uncertain. Germline V gives CDR1 MNHNS, CDR2 SASEGT. V lost 1 base and J lost 0, with 7 bases in between. This CDR3 contains 15 residues. DNA for the CDR3: TGTGCCAGCAGTGAAGGGAGGGATAGCAATCAGCCCCAGCATTTT. It yields the protein CASSEGRDSNQPQHF.

The chain employs TRBV6-5 and TRBJ2-5; TRBD1 matches 7 bases. The trim removed 6 bases at V and 3 bases at J, leaving 4 bases unmatched. There are 13 residues in the CDR3. Germline assignment: CDR1 MNHEY and CDR2 SVGAGI. Written as DNA, the CDR3 is TGTGCCAGCAGGACAGGGTTCGAAGAGACCCAGTACTTC. Amino acid sequence: CASRTGFEETQYF.

This clone showed up just once. The chain joins TRBV28 to TRBJ1-2, with D perhaps matching TRBD1 (5 bases). Germline V gene lookup returns CDR1 MDHEN and CDR2 SYDVKM. This CDR3 has 13 amino acids. Between the trimmed V and J ends, which lost 10 bases and 3 bases, there was a span of 15 bases. The CDR3 DNA reads as TGTGCCATTTGGGGCGGGGAGCACTATGGCTACACCTTC. Translation: CAIWGGEHYGYTF.